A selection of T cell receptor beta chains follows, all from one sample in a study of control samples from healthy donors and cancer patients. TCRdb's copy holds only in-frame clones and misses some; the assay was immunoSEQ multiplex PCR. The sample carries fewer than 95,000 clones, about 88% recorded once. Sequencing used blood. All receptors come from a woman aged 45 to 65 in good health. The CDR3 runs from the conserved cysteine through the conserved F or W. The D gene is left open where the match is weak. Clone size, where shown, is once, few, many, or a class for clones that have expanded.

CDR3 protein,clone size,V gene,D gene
CASSLWGQGQETQYF,once,TRBV6-2/TRBV6-3,TRBD1
CASSLVTGGGETQYF,once,TRBV5-6,TRBD1
CATSRQTGGGEQFF,.,TRBV15,TRBD1
CASSPQGVSYNSPLHF,.,TRBV18,TRBD1
CASSHGGGGPYNEQFF,.,TRBV14,.
CASSFKGETQYF,few,TRBV5-1,.
CASSYVGQHNQPQHF,.,TRBV6-6,.
CASSLQGATNEKLFF,.,TRBV5-5,.
CASSWALLGGYTF,.,TRBV18,.
CASTGLAGAVAGELFF,.,TRBV19,TRBD2
CASSPRLAGGPSSYNEQFF,.,TRBV5-1,TRBD2
CASSEARTGRDEQYF,.,TRBV2,TRBD1
CASRRGTTGELFF,.,TRBV6-4,.
CASSRGTYSNQPQHF,.,TRBV19,.
CASSQGTSGETQYF,.,TRBV4-3,TRBD2
CSAVDRFDSPLHF,.,TRBV29-1,.
CASGSWDRASEKLFF,.,TRBV6-6,TRBD1
CASSLDPPNYGYTF,.,TRBV5-5,.
CASSSGTGTGGYTF,.,TRBV7-2,TRBD1
CASSWQVDQPQHF,.,TRBV11-2,.
CASVPRDTEAFF,.,TRBV7-9,.
CASSRERGENYGYTF,.,TRBV7-2,.
CASSRQGGTYEQYF,.,TRBV2,TRBD1
CASSLGHSNTEAFF,.,TRBV11-2,.